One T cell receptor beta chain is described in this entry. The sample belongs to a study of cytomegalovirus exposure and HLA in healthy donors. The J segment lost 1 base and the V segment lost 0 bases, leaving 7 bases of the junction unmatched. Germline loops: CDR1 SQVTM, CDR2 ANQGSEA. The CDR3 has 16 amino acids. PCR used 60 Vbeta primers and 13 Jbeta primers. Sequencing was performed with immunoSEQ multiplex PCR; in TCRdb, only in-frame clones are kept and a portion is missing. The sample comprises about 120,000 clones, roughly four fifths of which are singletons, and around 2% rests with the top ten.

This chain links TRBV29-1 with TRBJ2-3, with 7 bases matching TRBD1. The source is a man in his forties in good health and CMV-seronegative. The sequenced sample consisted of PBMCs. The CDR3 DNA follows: TGCAGCGTTGAAGATCTTCAGCAGGGGGGCACAGATACGCAGTATTTT. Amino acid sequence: CSVEDLQQGGTDTQYF.